Below are 10 T cell receptor beta chains sequenced from a single sample in a study of blood T cell repertoires in COVID-19. Produced via immunoSEQ multiplex PCR; TCRdb's table is partial and in-frame only. Of 250,000 to 350,000 clones in the sample, about 83% were seen once. The sample taken for sequencing was peripheral blood. The receptors here all came from a woman aged 45-59 years with acute or convalescent COVID-19.

This clone was observed a few times. The chain is built from TRBV5-1 and TRBJ2-1; 10 bases agree with TRBD2. Per the germline V gene, CDR1 is SGHRS and CDR2 is YFSETQ. Germline trimming cut 3 bases from V and 5 bases from J; bases unmatched to any gene: 8. This CDR3 is 16 amino acids long. The DNA of the CDR3 is TGCGCCAGCAGCTCCGCGACACTAGCGGGGAACAATGAGCAGTTCTTC. It is translated as CASSSATLAGNNEQFF.

The chain employs TRBV6-5 and TRBJ1-1; D is unresolved. V was trimmed by 0 bases and J by 3 bases, leaving 8 bases between them. This CDR3 has 14 amino acids. Looked up from germline, CDR1 is MNHEY and CDR2 is SVGAGI. This CDR3 reads CASSYSPRYTEAFF. Here the CDR3 DNA reads TGTGCCAGCAGTTACTCGCCCAGGTACACTGAAGCTTTCTTT.

The V gene is TRBV19, the J gene TRBJ2-1; 11 bases line up with TRBD2. Germline CDR1 reads LNHDA; CDR2 reads SQIVND (reference sequence). With V trimmed by 5 bases and J by 4 bases, 7 bases remained unmatched. This CDR3 comprises 16 residues. The CDR3 sequence: CASSGGVAGGYNEQFF. The CDR3 DNA follows: TGTGCCAGTAGTGGGGGGGTAGCGGGAGGGTACAATGAGCAGTTCTTC.

Details on this clone: Other DNA sequences in the sample encode the same CDR3. The V gene is TRBV5-4, the J gene TRBJ2-5, with D maybe TRBD1 (6 bases). V was pared by 2 bases and J by 2 bases, with 10 bases between. The CDR3 covers 14 residues. Germline CDR1 SGHNT, CDR2 YYREEE (reference sequence). DNA of the CDR3: TGTGCCAGCAGCTTAGGGGGTTCTCAAGAGACCCAGTACTTC. This translates into CASSLGGSQETQYF.

This rearrangement joins TRBV2 to TRBJ2-6, with TRBD2 as a possible D gene (5 bases). Trimming stripped 2 bases from V and 2 bases from J, with 10 bases between. Germline V gene data show CDR1 as SNHLY and CDR2 as FYNNEI. This CDR3 comprises 16 residues. CDR3 nucleotides: TGTGCCAGCAGTGAAAGTGGGAGAGCTGGGGCCAACGTCCTGACTTTC. The encoded protein is CASSESGRAGANVLTF.

V usage is TRBV20-1 and J usage is TRBJ1-2; D unresolved. Germline loops: CDR1 DFQATT, CDR2 SNEGSKA (reference sequence). The length of the CDR3 is 11 residues. The V gene lost 4 bases and the J gene lost 0 bases, with 3 bases spanning the gap. CDR3: CSATSNYGYTF. The CDR3, as DNA: TGCAGTGCTACATCTAACTATGGCTACACCTTC.

The rearrangement uses TRBV24-1 and TRBJ1-5; D might be TRBD1 (5 bases). Deletions cut 9 bases from V and 2 bases from J, with 10 bases between. From germline, CDR1 is KGHDR and CDR2 SFDVKD. The CDR3 spans 13 residues. The CDR3 DNA sequence: TGTGCCACCCGGGGGGAGGGCAATCAGCCCCAGCATTTT. Translation: CATRGEGNQPQHF.

The V call is TRBV29-1, the J call TRBJ2-1; 9 positions agree with TRBD1. The CDR3 totals 13 residues. Trimming took 7 bases from V and 2 from J; bases not matched to a gene: 3. The germline CDR1 and CDR2 sequences are SQVTM and ANQGSEA. The CDR3 DNA reads TGCAGCGGCGGGACAGGGACCTACAATGAGCAGTTCTTC. Its protein is CSGGTGTYNEQFF.

The chain has TRBV7-8 and TRBJ2-1; 8 bases are a match to TRBD2. The V segment lost 6 bases and the J segment 9 bases; nucleotides outside the gene matches: 10. The CDR3 loop spans 14 amino acids. Germline CDR1 and CDR2: SGHVS and FQNEAQ. The CDR3 nucleotides read TGTGCCAGCAGTCCCGGGACTAGTGATGGTGAGCAGTTCTTC. It translates to CASSPGTSDGEQFF.

This clone was recorded a few times. The chain joins TRBV5-1 to TRBJ1-5; 11 nucleotides match TRBD1. CDR1 and CDR2 (germline): SGHRS, YFSETQ. V lost 4 bases, J lost 7 bases, and 1 base stayed unmatched. The CDR3 sequence is 13 residues long. The CDR3 region is CASSRTGGQPQHF. In DNA, the CDR3 is TGCGCCAGCAGCCGGACAGGGGGCCAGCCCCAGCATTTT.